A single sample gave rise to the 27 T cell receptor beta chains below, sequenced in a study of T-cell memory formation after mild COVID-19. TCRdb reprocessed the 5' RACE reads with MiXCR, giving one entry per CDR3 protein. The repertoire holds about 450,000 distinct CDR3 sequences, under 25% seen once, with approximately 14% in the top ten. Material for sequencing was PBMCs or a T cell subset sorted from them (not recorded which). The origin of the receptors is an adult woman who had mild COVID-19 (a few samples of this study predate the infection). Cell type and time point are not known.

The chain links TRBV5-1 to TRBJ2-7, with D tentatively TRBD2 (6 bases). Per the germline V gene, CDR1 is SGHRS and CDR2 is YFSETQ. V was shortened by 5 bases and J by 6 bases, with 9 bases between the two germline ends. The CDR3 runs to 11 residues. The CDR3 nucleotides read TGCGCCAGCAGGGAGGGGAGCGAGCAGTACTTC. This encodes CASREGSEQYF.

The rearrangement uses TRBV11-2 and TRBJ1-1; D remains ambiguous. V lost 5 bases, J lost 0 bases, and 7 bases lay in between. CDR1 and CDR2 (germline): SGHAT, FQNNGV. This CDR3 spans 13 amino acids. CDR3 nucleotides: TGTGCCAGCAGCGGGAATGTGAACACTGAAGCTTTCTTT. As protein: CASSGNVNTEAFF.

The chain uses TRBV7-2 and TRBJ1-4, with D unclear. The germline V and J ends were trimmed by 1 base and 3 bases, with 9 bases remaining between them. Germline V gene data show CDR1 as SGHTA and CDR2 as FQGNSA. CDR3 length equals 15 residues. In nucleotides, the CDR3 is TGTGCCAGCAGCTTAGGTGGGATGGCTAATGAAAAACTGTTTTTT. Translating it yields CASSLGGMANEKLFF.

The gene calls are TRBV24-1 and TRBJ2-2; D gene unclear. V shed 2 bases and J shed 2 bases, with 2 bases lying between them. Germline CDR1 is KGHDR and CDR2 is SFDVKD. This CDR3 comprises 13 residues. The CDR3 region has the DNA TGTGCCACCAGTGATTACAACACCGGGGAGCTGTTTTTT. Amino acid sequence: CATSDYNTGELFF.

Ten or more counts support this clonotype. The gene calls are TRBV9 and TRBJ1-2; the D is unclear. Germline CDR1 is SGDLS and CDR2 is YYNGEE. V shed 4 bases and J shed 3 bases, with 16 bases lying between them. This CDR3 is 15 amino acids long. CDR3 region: CASSTLTGSDYGYTF. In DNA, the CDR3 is TGTGCCAGCAGCACACTGACTGGAAGTGACTATGGCTACACCTTC.

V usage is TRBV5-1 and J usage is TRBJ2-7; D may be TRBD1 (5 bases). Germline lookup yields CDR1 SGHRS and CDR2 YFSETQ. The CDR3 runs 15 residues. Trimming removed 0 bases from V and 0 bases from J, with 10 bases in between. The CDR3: CASSLEGQGSYEQYF. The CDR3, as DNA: TGCGCCAGCAGCTTGGAGGGTCAGGGCTCCTACGAGCAGTACTTC.

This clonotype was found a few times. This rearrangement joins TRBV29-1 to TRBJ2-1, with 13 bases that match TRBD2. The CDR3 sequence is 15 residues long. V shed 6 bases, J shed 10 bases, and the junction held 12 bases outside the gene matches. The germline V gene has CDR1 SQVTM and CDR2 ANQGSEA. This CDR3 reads CSVSSGTSGVREQFF. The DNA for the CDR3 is TGCAGCGTGTCTTCAGGGACTAGCGGGGTGCGAGAGCAGTTCTTC.

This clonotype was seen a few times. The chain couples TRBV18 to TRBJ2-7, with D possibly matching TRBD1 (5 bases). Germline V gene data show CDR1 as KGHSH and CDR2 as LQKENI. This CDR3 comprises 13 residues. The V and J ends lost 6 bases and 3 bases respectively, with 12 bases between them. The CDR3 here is CASSQRQRYEQYF. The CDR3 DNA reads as TGTGCCAGCTCTCAGCGACAGCGCTACGAGCAGTACTTC. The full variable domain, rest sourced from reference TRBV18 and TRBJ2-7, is NAGVMQNPRHLVRRRGQEARLRCSPMKGHSHVYWYRQLPEEGLKFMVYLQKENIIDESGMPKERFSAEFPKEGPSILRIQQVVRGDSAAYFCASSQRQRYEQYFGPGTRLTVT.

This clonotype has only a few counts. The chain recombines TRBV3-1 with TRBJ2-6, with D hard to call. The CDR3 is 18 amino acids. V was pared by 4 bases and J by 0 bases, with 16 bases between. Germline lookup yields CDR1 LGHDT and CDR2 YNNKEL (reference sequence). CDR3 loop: CASSPAERIYSGANVLTF. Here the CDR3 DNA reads TGTGCCAGCAGCCCCGCCGAAAGGATATACTCTGGGGCCAACGTCCTGACTTTC.

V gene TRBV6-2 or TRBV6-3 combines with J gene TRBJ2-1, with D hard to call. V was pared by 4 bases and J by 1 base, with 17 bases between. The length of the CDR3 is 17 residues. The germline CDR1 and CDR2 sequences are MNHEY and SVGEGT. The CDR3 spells CASSFLGLGSSYNEQFF. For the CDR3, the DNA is TGTGCCAGCAGTTTTCTTGGTTTGGGGTCGTCCTACAATGAGCAGTTCTTC.

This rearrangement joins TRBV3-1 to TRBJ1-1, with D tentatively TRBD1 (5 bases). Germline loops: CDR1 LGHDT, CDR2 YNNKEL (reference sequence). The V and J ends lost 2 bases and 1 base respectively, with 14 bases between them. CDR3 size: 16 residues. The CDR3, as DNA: TGTGCCAGCAGCCAACGAAGAAAGGGGTGGAACACTGAAGCTTTCTTT. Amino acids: CASSQRRKGWNTEAFF.

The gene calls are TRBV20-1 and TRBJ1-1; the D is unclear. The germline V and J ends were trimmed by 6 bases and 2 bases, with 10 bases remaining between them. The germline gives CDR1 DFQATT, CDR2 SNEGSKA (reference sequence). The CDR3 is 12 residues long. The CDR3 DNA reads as TGCAGTGCCTTCGGCGACAACACTGAAGCTTTCTTT. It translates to CSAFGDNTEAFF.

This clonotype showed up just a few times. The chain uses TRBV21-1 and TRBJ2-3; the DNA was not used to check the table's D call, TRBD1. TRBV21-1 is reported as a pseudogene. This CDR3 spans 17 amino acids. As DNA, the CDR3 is TGTGCCAGCAGCAAAACAGGTTCCCCCGCTAGCACAGATACGCAGTATTTT. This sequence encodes CASSKTGSPASTDTQYF.

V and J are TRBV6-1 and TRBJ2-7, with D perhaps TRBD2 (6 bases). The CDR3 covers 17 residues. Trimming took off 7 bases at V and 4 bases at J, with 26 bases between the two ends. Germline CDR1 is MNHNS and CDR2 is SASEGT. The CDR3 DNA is TGTGCCAGCACCCGGAAAAATCAGCCCGGCGGGGATTACGAGCAGTACTTC. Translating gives CASTRKNQPGGDYEQYF.

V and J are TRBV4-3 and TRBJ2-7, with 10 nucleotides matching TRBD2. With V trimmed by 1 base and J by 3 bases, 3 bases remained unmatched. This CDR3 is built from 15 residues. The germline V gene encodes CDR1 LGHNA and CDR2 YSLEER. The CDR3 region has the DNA TGCGCCAGCAGCCAAGGGACTAGCGGTCGCTACGAGCAGTACTTC. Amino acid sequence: CASSQGTSGRYEQYF.

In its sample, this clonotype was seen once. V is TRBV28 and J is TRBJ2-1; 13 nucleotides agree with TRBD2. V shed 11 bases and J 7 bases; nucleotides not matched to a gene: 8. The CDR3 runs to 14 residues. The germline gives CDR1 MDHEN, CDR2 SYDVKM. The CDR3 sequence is CAHRGLAGRNEQFF. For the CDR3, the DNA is TGTGCCCACAGGGGACTAGCGGGAAGGAATGAGCAGTTCTTC.

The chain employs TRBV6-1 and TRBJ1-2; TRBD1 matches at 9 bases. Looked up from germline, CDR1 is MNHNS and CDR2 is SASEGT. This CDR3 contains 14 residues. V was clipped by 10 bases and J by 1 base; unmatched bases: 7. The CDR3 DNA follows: TGTGCCACCCACGACAGGGGGTTTAACTATGGCTACACCTTC. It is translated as CATHDRGFNYGYTF.

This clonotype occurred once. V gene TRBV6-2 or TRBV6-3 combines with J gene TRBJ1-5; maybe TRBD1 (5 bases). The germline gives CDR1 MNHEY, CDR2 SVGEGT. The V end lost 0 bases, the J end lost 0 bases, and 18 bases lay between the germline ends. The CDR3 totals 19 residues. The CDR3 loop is CASSYSVGAGKYSNQPQHF. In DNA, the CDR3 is TGTGCCAGCAGTTACTCGGTCGGGGCAGGGAAGTATAGCAATCAGCCCCAGCATTTT.

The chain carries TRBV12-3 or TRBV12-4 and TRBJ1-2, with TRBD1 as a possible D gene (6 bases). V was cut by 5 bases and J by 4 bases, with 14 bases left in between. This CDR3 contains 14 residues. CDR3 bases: TGTGCCAGCAGTCACACTGGACAGACCTATGGCTACACCTTC. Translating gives CASSHTGQTYGYTF.

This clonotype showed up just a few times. CDR3 DNA sequence: TGTGCCAGCAGCAGGGACAGGTTCTACGTTAACACCGGGGAGCTGTTTTTT. As protein: CASSRDRFYVNTGELFF. The chain has TRBV5-6 and TRBJ2-2, with 8 bases aligning to TRBD1. Germline V gene data show CDR1 as SGHDT and CDR2 as YYEEEE. J was trimmed by 2 bases and V by 4 bases; bases with no gene match: 10. This CDR3 is built from 17 residues.

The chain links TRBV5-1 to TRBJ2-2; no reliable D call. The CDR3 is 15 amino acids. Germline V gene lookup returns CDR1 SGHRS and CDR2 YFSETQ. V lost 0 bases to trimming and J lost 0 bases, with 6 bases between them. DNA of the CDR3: TGCGCCAGCAGCTTGGGACGGCCGAACACCGGGGAGCTGTTTTTT. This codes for CASSLGRPNTGELFF.

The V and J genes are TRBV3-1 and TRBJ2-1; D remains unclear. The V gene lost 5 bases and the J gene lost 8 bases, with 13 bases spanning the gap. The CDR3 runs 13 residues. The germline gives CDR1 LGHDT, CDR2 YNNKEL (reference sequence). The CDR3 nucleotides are TGTGCCAGCAGCAAGTTGGCGGTTCATGAGCAGTTCTTC. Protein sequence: CASSKLAVHEQFF.

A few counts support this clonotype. CDR3 bases: TGCGCCAGCAGCGGGGGGACAGGGGAACAAGAGACCCAGTACTTC. Its translation is CASSGGTGEQETQYF. The chain carries TRBV5-1 and TRBJ2-5, with 10 bases matching TRBD1. The CDR3 length is 15 residues. Germline CDR1 reads SGHRS; CDR2 reads YFSETQ. V dropped 4 bases and J dropped 2; count of bases not matched to a gene: 5. Together with reference TRBV5-1 and TRBJ2-5, the CDR3 gives the full variable domain: KAGVTQTPRYLIKTRGQQVTLSCSPISGHRSVSWYQQTPGQGLQFLFEYFSETQRNKGNFPGRFSGRQFSNSRSEMNVSTLELGDSALYLCASSGGTGEQETQYFGPGTRLLVL.

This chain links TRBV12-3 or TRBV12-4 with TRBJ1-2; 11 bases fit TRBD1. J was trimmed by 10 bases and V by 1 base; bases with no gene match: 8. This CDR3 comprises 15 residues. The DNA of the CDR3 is TGTGCCAGCAGTTTAGGAGCCGGGACAGGGGGAAACTACACCTTC. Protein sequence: CASSLGAGTGGNYTF.

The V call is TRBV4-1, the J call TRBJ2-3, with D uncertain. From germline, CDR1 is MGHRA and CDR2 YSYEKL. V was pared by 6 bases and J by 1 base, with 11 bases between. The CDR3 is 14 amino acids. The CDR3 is CASRPLYRTDTQYF. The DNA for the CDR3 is TGCGCCAGCAGACCGCTTTACCGCACAGATACGCAGTATTTT.

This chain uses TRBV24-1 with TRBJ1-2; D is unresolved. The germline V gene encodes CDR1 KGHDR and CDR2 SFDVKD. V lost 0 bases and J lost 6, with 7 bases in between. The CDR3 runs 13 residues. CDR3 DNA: TGTGCCACCAGTGATTTGCAAAACCATGGCTACACCTTC. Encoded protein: CATSDLQNHGYTF.

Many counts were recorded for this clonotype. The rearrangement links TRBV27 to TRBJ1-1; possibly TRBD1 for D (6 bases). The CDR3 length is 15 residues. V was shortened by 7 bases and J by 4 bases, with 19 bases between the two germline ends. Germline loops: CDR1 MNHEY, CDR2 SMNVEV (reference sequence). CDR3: CASTPAVGGSTEAFF. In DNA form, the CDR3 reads TGTGCCAGCACCCCCGCCGTGGGGGGCTCCACTGAAGCTTTCTTT.